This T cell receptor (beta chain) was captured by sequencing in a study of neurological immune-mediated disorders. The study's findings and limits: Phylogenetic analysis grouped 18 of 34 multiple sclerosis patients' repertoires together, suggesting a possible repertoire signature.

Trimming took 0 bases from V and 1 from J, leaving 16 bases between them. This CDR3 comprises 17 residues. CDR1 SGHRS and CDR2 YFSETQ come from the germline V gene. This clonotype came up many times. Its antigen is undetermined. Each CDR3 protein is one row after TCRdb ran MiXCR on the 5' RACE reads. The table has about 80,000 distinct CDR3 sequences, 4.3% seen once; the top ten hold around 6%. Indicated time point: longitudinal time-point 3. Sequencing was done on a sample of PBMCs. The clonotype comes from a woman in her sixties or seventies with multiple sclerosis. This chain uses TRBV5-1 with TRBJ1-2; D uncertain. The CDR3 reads CASSLVGPTRNNYGYTF. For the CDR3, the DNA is TGCGCCAGCAGCTTGGTGGGCCCCACCCGGAATAACTATGGCTACACCTTC.